The 5 T cell receptor beta chains below all came from one sample that was sequenced in a study of cytomegalovirus exposure and HLA in healthy donors. Profiling relied on immunoSEQ multiplex PCR, and the TCRdb table lists in-frame clones only, not all of them. The table shows some 98,000 clones, with roughly 87% occurring only once. The sequencing sample was made of PBMCs. Receptors were obtained from a woman under 40 in good health and CMV-seronegative.

This clone showed up just once. The gene calls are TRBV19 and TRBJ2-3; the D gene is possibly TRBD1 (5 bases). The CDR3 consists of 14 residues. Trimming removed 6 bases from V and 2 bases from J, with 12 bases in between. The germline CDR1 and CDR2 sequences are LNHDA and SQIVND (reference sequence). In nucleotides, the CDR3 is TGTGCCAGTAGCGTACAGGAAAACACAGATACGCAGTATTTT. Protein product: CASSVQENTDTQYF.

The rearrangement joins TRBV29-1 to TRBJ1-1; no firm D call. CDR1 and CDR2 (germline): SQVTM, ANQGSEA. The length of the CDR3 is 14 residues. V was pared by 0 bases and J by 7 bases, with 15 bases between. The CDR3 DNA reads as TGCAGCGTTGAAGATCAAAGGGTGGAGGGTGAAGCTTTCTTT. It yields the protein CSVEDQRVEGEAFF.

The CDR3 reads CASTTLAGGTDTQYF. CDR3 sequence (DNA): TGTGCCAGCACAACCCTAGCGGGAGGCACAGATACGCAGTATTTT. The V and J genes are TRBV28 and TRBJ2-3, with 10 bases identical to TRBD2. Germline loops: CDR1 MDHEN, CDR2 SYDVKM. The trim removed 7 bases at V and 1 base at J, leaving 5 bases unmatched. This CDR3 is 15 amino acids long. Filled out from reference TRBV28 and TRBJ2-3, the complete variable domain reads DVKVTQSSRYLVKRTGEKVFLECVQDMDHENMFWYRQDPGLGLRLIYFSYDVKMKEKGDIPEGYSVSREKKERFSLILESASTNQTSMYLCASTTLAGGTDTQYFGPGTRLTVL.

The rearrangement uses TRBV6-5 and TRBJ1-2; the match to TRBD1 covers 7 bases. The CDR3 loop spans 15 amino acids. The V gene end was trimmed by 6 bases and the J gene end by 6 bases; junction bases not matched to a gene: 13. Per the germline V gene, CDR1 is MNHEY and CDR2 is SVGAGI. The CDR3 DNA is TGTGCCAGCAGCCACAGGGGCGGGGTAGTGAATGGCTACACCTTC. Translated: CASSHRGGVVNGYTF.

The chain links TRBV6-5 to TRBJ1-2; TRBD1 matches at 7 bases. Losses at the gene ends were 5 bases for V and 6 bases for J; bases not matched to a gene: 9. This CDR3 is 14 amino acids long. Germline V gene sequence: CDR1 MNHEY, CDR2 SVGAGI. CDR3 DNA sequence: TGTGCCAGCAGTCATCGACAGGGTAGGAATGGCTACACCTTC. This gives the protein CASSHRQGRNGYTF.